The text below deals with one TCR beta chain. The record originates from a study of blood T cell repertoires in COVID-19. Study-level background: PBMCs, B-cell-depleted T cells, or T cells provided the cDNA or gDNA that made up the material.

Data came from immunoSEQ multiplex PCR; TCRdb stores just in-frame clones and leaves some out. This table holds 60,000 to 75,000 clones, around 85% found once. The J segment lost 9 bases and the V segment lost 1 base, leaving 13 bases of the junction unmatched. The CDR3 has 16 residues. The germline V gene has CDR1 LGHDT and CDR2 YNNKEL (reference sequence). The sequence was collected from a woman of 80 years or more with acute or convalescent COVID-19. V usage is TRBV3-1 (or the pseudogene TRBV3-2) and J usage is TRBJ1-2; 8 nucleotides match TRBD1. Sequenced material: peripheral blood. The CDR3 coding sequence is TGTGCCAGCAGCCAAGGCACTCCGGGACAGGCTATAAGCTACACCTTC. This sequence encodes CASSQGTPGQAISYTF.